Sequencing of this TCR beta chain was carried out in a study of T-cell reconstitution after alpha-beta-depleted transplantation in children (dated by TCRdb to 2016 to 2018). Turning to the overall study: Using TCR repertoire profiling, the study quantitatively followed how T-cell immune reconstitution unfolded in children after TCRalphabeta/CD19-depleted allogeneic hematopoietic cell transplantation.

The table lists this clonotype with a few counts. Its antigen is not yet known. No much larger clone is present one base from it, and per-base qualities are unavailable. The cysteine opens and the phenylalanine closes a CDR3 of 17 amino acids. CDR3 DNA is the only sequence kept; it has 51 bases, read in frame from the first base. V is reduced by 2 bases and J by 1 base, leaving a spacing of 13 bases between them. The germline V gene yields SGHRS for CDR1 and YFSETQ for CDR2. The library was produced with PCR. Sequencing was carried out with an Illumina HiSeq 2500. TCR library preparation used molecular barcoding, with unique molecular identifiers applied to normalize quantification of the TCRbeta repertoire. Using fastp at Q25 and MiXCR, TCRdb reprocessed the public reads and kept productive beta chains. Under each unique CDR3 protein, matching rows form one entry showing the most common genes and DNA. In this sample the table shows more than 450,000 distinct CDR3 sequences, 18% of which occur a single time. The leading ten clones occupy more than 2.5% of the sample.

Sequencing was performed on PBMCs from the stem cell graft donor, taken from the stem cell graft. The receptor's source is a human donor who donated a stem cell graft to a child with acute lymphoblastic leukemia. The chain is made from TRBV5-1 and TRBJ2-6; the D gene lacks a confident call. DNA sequence: TGCGCCAGCAGCTTCGGACCTCAGTTATCTGGGGCCAACGTCCTGACTTTC. It codes for CASSFGPQLSGANVLTF.